The sequence of this T cell receptor beta chain was determined in a study of blood T cell repertoires in COVID-19. This table comes from immunoSEQ multiplex PCR, and its TCRdb copy is limited to in-frame clones, with some not included. Among 210,000 or so clones, 88% were seen once, and the ten largest hold under 4.5%. Participants came from roughly 24 US areas, aged roughly 18 to 100 years. Looked up from germline, CDR1 is KGHSH and CDR2 is LQKENI. This CDR3 region has 17 residues. The V and J ends lost 2 bases and 6 bases, in that order; junction bases with no gene match: 12. The V gene is TRBV18, the J gene TRBJ1-3; 8 bases agree with TRBD1. The sequence was collected from a woman under 40 who had been exposed to COVID-19. Sequencing input: PBMCs or T cells enriched from blood (not recorded which). The DNA of the CDR3 is TGTGCCAGCTCACCATTACATACCAGGGGGCAGGAAAACACCATATATTTT. Translation gives CASSPLHTRGQENTIYF.